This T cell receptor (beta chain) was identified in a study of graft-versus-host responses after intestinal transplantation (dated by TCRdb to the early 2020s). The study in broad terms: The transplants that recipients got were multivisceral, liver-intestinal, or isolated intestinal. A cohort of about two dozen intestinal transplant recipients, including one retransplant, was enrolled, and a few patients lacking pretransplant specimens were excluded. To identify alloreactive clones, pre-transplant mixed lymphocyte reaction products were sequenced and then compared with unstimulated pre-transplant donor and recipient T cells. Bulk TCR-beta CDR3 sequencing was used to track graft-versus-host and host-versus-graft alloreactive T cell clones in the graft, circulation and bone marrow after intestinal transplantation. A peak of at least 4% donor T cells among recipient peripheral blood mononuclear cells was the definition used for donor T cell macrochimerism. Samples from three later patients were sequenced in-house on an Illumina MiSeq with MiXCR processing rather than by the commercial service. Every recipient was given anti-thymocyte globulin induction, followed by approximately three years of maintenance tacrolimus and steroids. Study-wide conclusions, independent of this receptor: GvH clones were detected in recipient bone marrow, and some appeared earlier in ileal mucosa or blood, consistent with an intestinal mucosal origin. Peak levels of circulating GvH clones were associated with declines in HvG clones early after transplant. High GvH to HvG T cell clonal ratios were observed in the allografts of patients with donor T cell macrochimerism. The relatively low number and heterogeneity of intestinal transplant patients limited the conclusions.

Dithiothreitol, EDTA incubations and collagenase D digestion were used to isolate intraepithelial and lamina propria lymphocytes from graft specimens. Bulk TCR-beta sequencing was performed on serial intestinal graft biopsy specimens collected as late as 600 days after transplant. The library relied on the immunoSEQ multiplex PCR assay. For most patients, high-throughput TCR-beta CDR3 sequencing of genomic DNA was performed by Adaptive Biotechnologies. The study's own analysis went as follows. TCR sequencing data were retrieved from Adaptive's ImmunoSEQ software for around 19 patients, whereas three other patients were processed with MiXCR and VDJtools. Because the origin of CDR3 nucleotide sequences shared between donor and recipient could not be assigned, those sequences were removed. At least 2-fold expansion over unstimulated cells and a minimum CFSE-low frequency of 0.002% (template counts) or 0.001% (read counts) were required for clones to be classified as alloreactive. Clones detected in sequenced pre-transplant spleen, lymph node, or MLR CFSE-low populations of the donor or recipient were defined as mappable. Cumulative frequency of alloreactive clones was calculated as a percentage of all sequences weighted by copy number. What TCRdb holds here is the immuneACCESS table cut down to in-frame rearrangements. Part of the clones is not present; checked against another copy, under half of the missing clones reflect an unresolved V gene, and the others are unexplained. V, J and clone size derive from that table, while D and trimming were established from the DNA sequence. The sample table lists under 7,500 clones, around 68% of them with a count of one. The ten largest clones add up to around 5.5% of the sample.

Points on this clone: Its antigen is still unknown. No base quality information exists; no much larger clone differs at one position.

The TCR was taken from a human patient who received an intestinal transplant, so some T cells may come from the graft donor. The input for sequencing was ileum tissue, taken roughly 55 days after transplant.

The DNA is TGTGCCAGCAGTTTAATCGGGACAGATAACTATGGCTACACCTTC. The translation is CASSLIGTDNYGYTF. The rearrangement combines TRBV28 with TRBJ1-2, and TRBD1 aligns with 7 junction nucleotides. As encoded in the germline V gene, CDR1 is MDHEN while CDR2 is SYDVKM. Inclusive of the bounding cysteine and phenylalanine, the CDR3 is 15 residues long. Left in the record is the CDR3 DNA by itself, 45 bases read in frame from the first base. Trimmed from V: 2 bases; trimmed from J: 1 base; junction bases lacking a gene match: 4.